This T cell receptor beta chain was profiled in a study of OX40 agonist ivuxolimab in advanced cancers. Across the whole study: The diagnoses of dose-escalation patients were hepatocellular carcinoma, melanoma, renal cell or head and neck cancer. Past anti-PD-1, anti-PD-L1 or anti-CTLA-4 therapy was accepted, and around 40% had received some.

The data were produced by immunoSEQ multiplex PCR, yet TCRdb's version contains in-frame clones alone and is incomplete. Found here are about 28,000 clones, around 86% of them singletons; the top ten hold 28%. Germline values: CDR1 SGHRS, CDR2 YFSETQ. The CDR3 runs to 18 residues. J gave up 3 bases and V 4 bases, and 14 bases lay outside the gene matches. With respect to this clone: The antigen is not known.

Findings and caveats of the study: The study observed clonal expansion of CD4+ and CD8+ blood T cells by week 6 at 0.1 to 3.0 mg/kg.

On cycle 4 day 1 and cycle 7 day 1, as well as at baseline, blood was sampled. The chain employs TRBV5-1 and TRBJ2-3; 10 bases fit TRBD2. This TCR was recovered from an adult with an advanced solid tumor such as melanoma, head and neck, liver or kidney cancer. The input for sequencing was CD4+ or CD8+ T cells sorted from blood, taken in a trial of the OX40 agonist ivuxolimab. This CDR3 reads CASSPGTFLAGVTDTQYF. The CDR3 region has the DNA TGCGCCAGCAGCCCGGGGACTTTCCTAGCGGGGGTTACAGATACGCAGTATTTT.